The following is a T cell receptor (beta chain) sequence with its context. Germline-derived CDR1 and CDR2 are SGHDN and FVKESK. V shed 5 bases and J 3 bases; nucleotides not matched to a gene: 5. There are 14 residues in the CDR3. The data were obtained in a study of shared clonotypes between healthy human individuals. The method was immunoSEQ multiplex PCR; TCRdb's version includes in-frame clones alone and lacks a portion of them. The sample has millions of clones, 85% to 95% seen once; the top ten hold 0.1% to 0.15%. Sequencing was carried out using naive CD4+ T cells sorted from blood. As to subset: CD45RA+ positively selected. J is TRBJ2-3 and V is TRBV14, with TRBD2 matching over 7 bases. The sequence came from a man aged 18 to 30 in good health. The CDR3 bases are TGTGCCAGCAGCTCCCCCGGGAGGACAGATACGCAGTATTTT. Translation gives CASSSPGRTDTQYF.